The sequence of this TCR beta chain was determined in a study of T cell clonotyping in hematopoietic cell transplantation. Study-wide findings and caveats: Pathologically expanded recipient clonotypes increased progressively from day 30 to day 180 as diversity fell. Broader posttransplant TCR repertoire diversity was predicted by graft donor and pretransplant recipient Inverse Simpson Index values.

With regard to this clone: Its antigen is unidentified.

Recipient blood drawn about 28 days pretransplant and days 30, 100, 180 after. The V end was cut by 2 bases, the J end by 0 bases, with 8 bases between. The germline CDR1 and CDR2 sequences are SGHRS and YFSETQ. The CDR3 totals 14 residues. Sequencing was performed with immunoSEQ multiplex PCR; in TCRdb, only in-frame clones are kept and a portion is missing. The sample gives roughly 30,000 clones, more than 85% of which show up once; around 11% is in the top ten. J is TRBJ1-2 and V is TRBV5-1; no clear D gene. The sample consisted of PBMCs, taken 100 days after allogeneic stem cell transplant. This receptor was obtained from a female patient aged 50-59 years who had an allogeneic stem cell transplant from a related donor, so the T cells may come from the graft donor. Some clones in this sample may be carry-over from other donors' samples. In DNA form, the CDR3 reads TGCGCCAGCAGCTTATGGGGTACTAACTATGGCTACACCTTC. Translation: CASSLWGTNYGYTF.